This T cell receptor (beta chain) was sequenced in a study of T cells expressing NK-cell markers. TCRdb reprocessed the 5' RACE reads and keeps a single row for each CDR3 protein, giving no DNA. The clone table shows some 600,000 distinct CDR3 sequences, with the ten largest holding approximately 3.6%. Germline CDR1 MNHNS, CDR2 SASEGT. The CDR3 contains 13 residues. This receptor was identified in a man aged 18 to 29 in good health. The sample taken for sequencing was blood T cells: a sorted CD56 or NKG2C T cell subset, CD4+ or CD8+ T cells, or bulk PBMC T cells (not recorded which). The gene calls are TRBV6-1 and TRBJ2-3; TCRdb returns TRBD2, unconfirmable since there is no DNA. The CDR3 loop reads CASRRAGVDTQYF.